This TCR beta chain was sequenced in a study of blood T cell repertoires in COVID-19. Study summary: Sources were T cells, B-cell-depleted T cells, or PBMCs; the material itself was cDNA or gDNA.

Profiling relied on immunoSEQ multiplex PCR, and the TCRdb table lists in-frame clones only, not all of them. The table includes about 200,000 clones, around 80% detected once. Sequenced material: peripheral blood. The sequence derives from a human donor in a cohort sampled during active COVID-19.

The CDR3: CASSLSVGERASFWTQYF. The CDR3 coding sequence is TGCGCCAGCAGCTTGTCAGTGGGTGAGAGGGCCAGTTTTTGGACCCAGTACTTC. The chain recombines TRBV5-1 with TRBJ2-5, with a weak D call TRBD2 (5 bases). The CDR3 covers 18 residues. Trimming cost V 1 base and J 7 bases, with 26 bases left between them. From germline, CDR1 is SGHRS and CDR2 YFSETQ.